These T cell receptor beta chains were read from a single sample in a study of CD8 T cells in Susac syndrome. TCRdb used MiXCR to reprocess the immunoSEQ multiplex PCR reads, holding one entry per CDR3 protein. The table lists roughly 180,000 distinct CDR3 sequences, approximately 94% of them singletons, with about 0.1% in the top ten. Source material: CD4+ T cells from PBMCs. The receptors originated from a human donor in good health. Each CDR3 is given with its conserved first and last residue. Each record gives: V gene, clone size, J gene, D gene, CDR3 DNA, CDR3 protein. D genes are given only for firm matches. A row's size may be missing; if present it is once, few, many or a size class.

TRBV30	-	TRBJ2-7	-	TGTGCCTGGAGTAGGGGGGTCGCCTACGAGCAGTACTTC	CAWSRGVAYEQYF
TRBV20-1	-	TRBJ2-3	TRBD2	TGCAGTGCCAACAATCTAGCGGGAGGAGCGGATACGCAGTATTTT	CSANNLAGGADTQYF
TRBV6-5	-	TRBJ1-2	TRBD1	TGTGCCAGCAGTTACCACGGACAGGGTGGTGGCTACACCTTC	CASSYHGQGGGYTF
TRBV7-9	-	TRBJ1-2	TRBD1	TGTGCCAGCAGCTTAGTCAGCGGGACAGAGTATGGCTACACCTTC	CASSLVSGTEYGYTF
TRBV5-4	-	TRBJ2-3	TRBD2	TGTGCCAGCAGCTACGGACTAGCGGGAGATACGCAGTATTTT	CASSYGLAGDTQYF
TRBV20-1	-	TRBJ1-2	TRBD1	TGCAGTGCTTGGACAGGGGCCCGCTATGGCTACACCTTC	CSAWTGARYGYTF
TRBV29-1	-	TRBJ2-5	-	TGCAGCGTTGATGATCGGGAGACCCAGTACTTC	CSVDDRETQYF
TRBV20-1	-	TRBJ1-4	TRBD1	TGCAGTGCACGACAGGGGGGTAATGAAAAACTGTTTTTT	CSARQGGNEKLFF
TRBV9	-	TRBJ2-1	TRBD1	TGTGCCAGCAGCGTAAGGGGGCGGCCCTACAATGAGCAGTTCTTC	CASSVRGRPYNEQFF
TRBV15	once	TRBJ2-7	TRBD2	TGTGCCACCAGCAGAGATAGCGAGCGGGGCTACGAGCAGTACTTC	CATSRDSERGYEQYF
TRBV9	-	TRBJ2-7	-	TGTGCCAGCAGCCCCCGAGCTAGTCACTACGAGCAGTACTTC	CASSPRASHYEQYF
TRBV14	-	TRBJ2-3	-	TGTGCCAGCAGCCAAGGCCCACGAGGGCCAGATACGCAGTATTTT	CASSQGPRGPDTQYF
TRBV20-1	once	TRBJ2-5	-	TGCAGTGCTCATTCCGGACTGGAAGAGACCCAGTACTTC	CSAHSGLEETQYF
TRBV20-1	-	TRBJ1-3	-	TGCAGTGCTAGTGAAGGGGGTGGAAACACCATATATTTT	CSASEGGGNTIYF
TRBV30	-	TRBJ1-1	-	TGTGCCCTCCTGGCAGGACGGGAGAACTCTGAAGCTTTCTTT	CALLAGRENSEAFF
TRBV29-1	-	TRBJ1-5	-	TGCAGCGTTGAATCCCCTTCGGGGGGCGCGGGACAGCCCCAGCATTTT	CSVESPSGGAGQPQHF
TRBV7-2	-	TRBJ1-2	TRBD1	TGTGCCAGCATCGTAACCGGGACAGACTATGGCTACACCTTC	CASIVTGTDYGYTF
TRBV12-3/TRBV12-4	-	TRBJ2-1	TRBD2	TGTGCCAGCAGTTTGTCGGCGGGAGGGGGCAGGCAGTTCTTC	CASSLSAGGGRQFF
TRBV12-3/TRBV12-4	-	TRBJ2-1	TRBD2	TGTGCCAGCAGTTCGGTCCTAGCGGGAAGCAATGAGCAGTTCTTC	CASSSVLAGSNEQFF
TRBV20-1	-	TRBJ1-3	-	TGCAGTGCTAGAGCCCCCGCTTTTAGGGGAAACACCATATATTTT	CSARAPAFRGNTIYF
TRBV12-3/TRBV12-4	-	TRBJ1-5	TRBD1	TGTGCCAGCAGCCTCAGGGGGCGTGGGTGGTATAGCAATCAGCCCCAGCATTTT	CASSLRGRGWYSNQPQHF
TRBV5-1	-	TRBJ2-3	-	TGCGCCAGCAGCTTGGGCGGGGGCGCAGATACGCAGTATTTT	CASSLGGGADTQYF
TRBV6-5	once	TRBJ2-7	TRBD2	TGTGCCAGCAGTTACTCGGCTAGCGGGAGCTACGAGCAGTACTTC	CASSYSASGSYEQYF
TRBV5-4	-	TRBJ2-1	TRBD1	TGTGCCAGCAGCTTGGGGCGGGGACAGGGTGGAGAGCAGTTCTTC	CASSLGRGQGGEQFF
TRBV19	-	TRBJ2-1	TRBD2	TGTGCCAGTAGTCCCAGCGGGGAATACAATGAGCAGTTCTTC	CASSPSGEYNEQFF
TRBV9	-	TRBJ1-1	-	TGTGCCAGCAGCCCCAGTAGAAGGGACACTGAAGCTTTCTTT	CASSPSRRDTEAFF
TRBV9	-	TRBJ2-1	-	TGTGCCAGCAGCGTGAGGGAGACTGAGCAGTTCTTC	CASSVRETEQFF